The present T cell receptor (beta chain) was sequenced within a study of cytomegalovirus exposure and HLA in healthy donors. Study-wide results and limits: Published work reported that the classifier diagnosed cytomegalovirus status with high specificity and sensitivity. It was only CMV serostatus that was available as immune exposure information. A few V segments could not be told apart, such as TRBV6-2 and TRBV6-3, and were left out.

Germline V gene data show CDR1 as SGDLS and CDR2 as YYNGEE. V gave up 4 bases and J gave up 8 bases, with 15 bases separating them. The CDR3 spans 14 residues. A remark on this clone: The antigen is unknown.

PCR involved 60 Vbeta and 13 Jbeta primers. TCRdb keeps only in-frame clones here, not all; method: immunoSEQ multiplex PCR. The repertoire holds 150,000 to 160,000 clones, with about 85% as singletons. The sample comprised PBMCs. V gene TRBV9 combines with J gene TRBJ1-4; D is unclear. The receptor comes from a woman in her late teens or twenties in good health and CMV-seronegative. The CDR3 nucleotides read TGTGCCAGCAGCCCGCAAGGGTCGGGGGAAAAACTGTTTTTT. Translated: CASSPQGSGEKLFF.